This T cell receptor (beta chain) is drawn from a study of regulatory T cells in long-lasting Graves disease. The overall study: Prior antithyroid drug treatment in newly diagnosed Graves' patients lasted under 3 months. Findings of the study overall: Newly diagnosed Graves' patients exceeded persistent ones in TCR diversity.

The CDR3 is made up of 18 amino acids. Unmatched junction bases numbered 13, after V lost 3 bases and J lost 7 bases. In this sample, this clonotype turned up many times. Its antigen is unidentified. Time point here: newly diagnosed GD, antithyroid drugs for less than 3 months. Generation of the TCR library employed RNA extracted from PBMCs. Combining iRepertoire HTBI primers with Arm-PCR of CDR3 regions, the authors built TCR beta libraries. One entry per CDR3 protein results from TCRdb running MiXCR on the multiplex PCR reads. The sample lists about 540,000 distinct CDR3 sequences, roughly 12% occurring once. The same sample was also studied in work on T cells in Graves' hyperthyroidism and ophthalmopathy. That investigation notes: First-round RT-PCR of the TCR CDR3 relied on the HTBI primer set.

The gene calls are TRBV12-3 or TRBV12-4 and TRBJ2-2, with 11 bases that match TRBD2. The sample here was peripheral blood mononuclear cells (PBMCs), taken at new diagnosis, from a patient treated with antithyroid drugs. The sequence was obtained from a man in his thirties or forties with Graves disease. The CDR3 nucleotides are TGTGCCAGCAGTTTCGCGGTCCGACTAGCGGGAAAGGGCGGGGAGCTGTTTTTT. Amino acids: CASSFAVRLAGKGGELFF.